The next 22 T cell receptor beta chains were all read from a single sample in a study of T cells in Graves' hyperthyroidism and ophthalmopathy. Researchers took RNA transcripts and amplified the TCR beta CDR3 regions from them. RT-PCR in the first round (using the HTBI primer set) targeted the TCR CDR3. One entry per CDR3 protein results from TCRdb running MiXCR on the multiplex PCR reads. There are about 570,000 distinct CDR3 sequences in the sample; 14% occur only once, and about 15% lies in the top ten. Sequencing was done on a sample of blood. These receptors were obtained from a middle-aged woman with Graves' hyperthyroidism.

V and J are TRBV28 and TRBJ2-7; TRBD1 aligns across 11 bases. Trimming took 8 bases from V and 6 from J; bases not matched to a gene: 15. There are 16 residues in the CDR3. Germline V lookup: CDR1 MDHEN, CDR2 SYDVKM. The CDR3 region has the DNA TGTGCCAGCTCTTCTATCTTCGGACAGGGGGCGGGCGAGCAGTACTTC. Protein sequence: CASSSIFGQGAGEQYF.

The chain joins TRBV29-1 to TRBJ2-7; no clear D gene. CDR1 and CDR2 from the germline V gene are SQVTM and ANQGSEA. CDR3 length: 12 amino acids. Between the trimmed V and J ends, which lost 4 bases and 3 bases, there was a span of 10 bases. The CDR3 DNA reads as TGCAGCGTTGTCACAGACAACTACGAGCAGTACTTC. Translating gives CSVVTDNYEQYF.

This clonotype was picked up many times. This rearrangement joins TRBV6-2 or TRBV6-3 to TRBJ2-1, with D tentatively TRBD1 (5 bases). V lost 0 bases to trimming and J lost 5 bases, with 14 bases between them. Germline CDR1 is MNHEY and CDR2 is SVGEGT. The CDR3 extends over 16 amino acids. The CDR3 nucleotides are TGTGCCAGCAGTTACTCCGACCCCTCAGGGCACAATGAGCAGTTCTTC. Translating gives CASSYSDPSGHNEQFF.

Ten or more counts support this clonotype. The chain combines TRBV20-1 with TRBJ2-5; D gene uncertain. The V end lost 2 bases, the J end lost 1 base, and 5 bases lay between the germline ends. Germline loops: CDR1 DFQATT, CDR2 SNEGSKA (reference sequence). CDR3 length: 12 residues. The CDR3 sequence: CSARWLQETQYF. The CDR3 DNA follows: TGCAGTGCTAGATGGCTCCAAGAGACCCAGTACTTC.

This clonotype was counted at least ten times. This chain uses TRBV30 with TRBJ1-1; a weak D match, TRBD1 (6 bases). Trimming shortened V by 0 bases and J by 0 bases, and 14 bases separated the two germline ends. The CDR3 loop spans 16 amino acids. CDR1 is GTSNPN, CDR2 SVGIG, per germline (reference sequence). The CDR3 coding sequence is TGTGCCTGGAGTGTGGGGGCAGGGGATTTGAACACTGAAGCTTTCTTT. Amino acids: CAWSVGAGDLNTEAFF.

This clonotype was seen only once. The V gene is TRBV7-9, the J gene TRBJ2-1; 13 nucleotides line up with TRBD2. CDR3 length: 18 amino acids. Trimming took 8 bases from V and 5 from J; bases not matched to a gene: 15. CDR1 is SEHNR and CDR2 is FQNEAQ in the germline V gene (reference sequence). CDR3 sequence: CASLAGTSGVGSDNEQFF. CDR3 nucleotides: TGTGCCAGCTTAGCTGGGACTAGCGGGGTCGGATCCGACAATGAGCAGTTCTTC.

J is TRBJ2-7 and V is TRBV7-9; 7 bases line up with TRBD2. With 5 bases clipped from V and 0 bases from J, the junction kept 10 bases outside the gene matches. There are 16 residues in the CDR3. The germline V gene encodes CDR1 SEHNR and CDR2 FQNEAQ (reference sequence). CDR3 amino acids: CASSPPSAGVSYEQYF. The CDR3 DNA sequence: TGTGCCAGCAGCCCCCCGTCGGCGGGAGTCTCCTACGAGCAGTACTTC.

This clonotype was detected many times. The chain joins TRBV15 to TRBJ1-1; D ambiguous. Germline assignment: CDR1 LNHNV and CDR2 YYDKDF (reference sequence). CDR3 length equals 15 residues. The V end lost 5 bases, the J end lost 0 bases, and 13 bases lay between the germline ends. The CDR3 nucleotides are TGTGCCACCAGCTTAGGGTCGCCAATGAACACTGAAGCTTTCTTT. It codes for CATSLGSPMNTEAFF.

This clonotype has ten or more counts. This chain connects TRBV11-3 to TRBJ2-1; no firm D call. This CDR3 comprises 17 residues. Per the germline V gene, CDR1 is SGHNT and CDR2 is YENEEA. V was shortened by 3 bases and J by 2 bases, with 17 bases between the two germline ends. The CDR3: CASSFGRSNLAYNEQFF. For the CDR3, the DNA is TGTGCCAGCAGCTTTGGAAGGAGCAATCTAGCCTACAATGAGCAGTTCTTC.

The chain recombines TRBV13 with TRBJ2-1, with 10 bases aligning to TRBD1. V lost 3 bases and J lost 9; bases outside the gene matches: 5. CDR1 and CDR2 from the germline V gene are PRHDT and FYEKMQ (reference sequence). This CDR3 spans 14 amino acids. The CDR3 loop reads CASSFGTGVIEQFF. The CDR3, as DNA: TGTGCCAGCAGCTTTGGGACAGGGGTCATTGAGCAGTTCTTC.

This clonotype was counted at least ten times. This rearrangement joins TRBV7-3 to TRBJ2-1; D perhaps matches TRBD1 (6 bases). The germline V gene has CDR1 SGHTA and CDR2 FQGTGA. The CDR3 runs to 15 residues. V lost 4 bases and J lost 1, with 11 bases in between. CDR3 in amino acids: CASSSTGISYNEQFF. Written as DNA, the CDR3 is TGTGCCAGCAGCTCCACAGGGATTTCCTACAATGAGCAGTTCTTC.

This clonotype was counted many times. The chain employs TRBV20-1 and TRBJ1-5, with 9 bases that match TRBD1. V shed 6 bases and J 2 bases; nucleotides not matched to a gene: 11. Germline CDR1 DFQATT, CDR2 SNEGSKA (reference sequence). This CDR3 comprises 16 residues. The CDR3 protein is CSATWGGQGRNQPQHF. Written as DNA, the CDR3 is TGCAGTGCCACTTGGGGGGGACAGGGTCGCAATCAGCCCCAGCATTTT.

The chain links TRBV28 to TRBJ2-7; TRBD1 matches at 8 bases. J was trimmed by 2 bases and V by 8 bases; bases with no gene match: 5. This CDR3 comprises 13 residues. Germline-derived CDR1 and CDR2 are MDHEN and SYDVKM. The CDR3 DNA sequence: TGTGCCAGCCCGGGACAGGCTGCCTACGAGCAGTACTTC. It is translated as CASPGQAAYEQYF. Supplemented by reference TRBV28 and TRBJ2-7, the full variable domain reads DVKVTQSSRYLVKRTGEKVFLECVQDMDHENMFWYRQDPGLGLRLIYFSYDVKMKEKGDIPEGYSVSREKKERFSLILESASTNQTSMYLCASPGQAAYEQYFGPGTRLTVT.

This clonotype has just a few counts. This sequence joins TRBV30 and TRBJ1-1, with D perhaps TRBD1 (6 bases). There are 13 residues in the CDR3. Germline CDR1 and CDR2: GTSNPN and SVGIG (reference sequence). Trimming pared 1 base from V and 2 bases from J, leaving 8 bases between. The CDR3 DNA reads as TGTGCCTGGAGTGAGGGGGTTAACACTGAAGCTTTCTTT. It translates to CAWSEGVNTEAFF.

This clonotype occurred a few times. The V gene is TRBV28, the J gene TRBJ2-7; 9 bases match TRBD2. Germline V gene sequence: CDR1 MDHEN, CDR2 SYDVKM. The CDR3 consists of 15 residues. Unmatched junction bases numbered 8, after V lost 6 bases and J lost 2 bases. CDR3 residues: CASSSAGGATYEQYF. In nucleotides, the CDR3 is TGTGCCAGCAGCTCTGCGGGAGGGGCGACCTACGAGCAGTACTTC.

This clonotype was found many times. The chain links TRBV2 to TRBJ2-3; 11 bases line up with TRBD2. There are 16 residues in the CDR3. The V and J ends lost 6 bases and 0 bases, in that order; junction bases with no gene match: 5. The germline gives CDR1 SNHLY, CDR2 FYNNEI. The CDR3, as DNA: TGTGCCAGCAGCGGTTGGACTAGCGGGAGCACAGATACGCAGTATTTT. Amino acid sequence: CASSGWTSGSTDTQYF.

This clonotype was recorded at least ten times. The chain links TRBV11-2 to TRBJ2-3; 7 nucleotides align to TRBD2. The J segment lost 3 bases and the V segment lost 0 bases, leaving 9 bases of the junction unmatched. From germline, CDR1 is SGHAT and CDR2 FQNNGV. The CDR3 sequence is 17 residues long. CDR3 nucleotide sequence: TGTGCCAGCAGCTTAGATCTGGCGGCGGGAGCAACAGATACGCAGTATTTT. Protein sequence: CASSLDLAAGATDTQYF.

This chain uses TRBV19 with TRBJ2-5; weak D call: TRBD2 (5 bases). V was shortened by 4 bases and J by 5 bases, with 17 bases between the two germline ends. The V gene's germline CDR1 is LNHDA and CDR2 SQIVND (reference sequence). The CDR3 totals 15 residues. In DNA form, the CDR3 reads TGTGCCAGTAGTACCCGACTCCCCCGGAGGGAGACCCAGTACTTC. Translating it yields CASSTRLPRRETQYF.

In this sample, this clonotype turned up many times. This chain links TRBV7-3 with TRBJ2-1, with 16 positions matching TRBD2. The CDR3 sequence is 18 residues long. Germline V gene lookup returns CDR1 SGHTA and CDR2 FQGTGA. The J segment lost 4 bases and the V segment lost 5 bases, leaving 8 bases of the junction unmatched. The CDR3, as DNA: TGTGCCAGCAGCCCTACCGGGACTAGCGGGAGGGTATACAATGAGCAGTTCTTC. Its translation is CASSPTGTSGRVYNEQFF.

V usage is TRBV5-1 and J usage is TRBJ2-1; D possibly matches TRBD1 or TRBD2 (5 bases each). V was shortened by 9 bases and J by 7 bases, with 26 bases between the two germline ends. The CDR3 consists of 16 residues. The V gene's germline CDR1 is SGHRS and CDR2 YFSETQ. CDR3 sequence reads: CATRGTLSGPRNEQFF. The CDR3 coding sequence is TGCGCCACCCGTGGGACCCTCAGCGGCCCTCGGAATGAGCAGTTCTTC.

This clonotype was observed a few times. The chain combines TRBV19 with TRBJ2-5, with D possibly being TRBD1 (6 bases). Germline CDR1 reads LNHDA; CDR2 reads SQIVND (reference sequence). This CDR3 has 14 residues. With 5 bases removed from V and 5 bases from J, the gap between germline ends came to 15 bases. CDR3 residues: CASSPGVGVETQYF. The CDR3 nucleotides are TGTGCCAGTAGTCCAGGGGTGGGAGTGGAGACCCAGTACTTC.

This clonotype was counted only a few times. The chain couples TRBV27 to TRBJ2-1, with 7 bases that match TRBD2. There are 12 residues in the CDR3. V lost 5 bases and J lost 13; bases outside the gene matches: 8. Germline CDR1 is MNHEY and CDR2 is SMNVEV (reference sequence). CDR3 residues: CASSGARGEQFF. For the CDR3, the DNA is TGTGCCAGCAGTGGCGCCCGGGGGGAACAGTTCTTC.